A single sample is the source of the 5 T cell receptor beta chains below, sequenced in a study of blood T cell repertoires in COVID-19. The method was immunoSEQ multiplex PCR; TCRdb's version includes in-frame clones alone and lacks a portion of them. The sample records about 98,000 clones, about 81% being singletons. Source material: peripheral blood. The origin of the receptors is a man between 65 and 80 years old with acute or convalescent COVID-19.

This clone was detected once. The chain joins TRBV11-2 to TRBJ2-3, with 7 bases that match TRBD1. Per germline, CDR1 SGHAT and CDR2 FQNNGV. Losses at the gene ends were 4 bases for V and 8 bases for J; bases not matched to a gene: 18. This CDR3 is 17 amino acids long. CDR3 bases: TGTGCCAGCAGCTCAACCCGAGAGACAGGGCTACGGGGTACGCAGTATTTT. Residues: CASSSTRETGLRGTQYF.

This clone is judged large. This chain uses TRBV28 with TRBJ2-1, with D possibly TRBD1 on 6 matching bases. V was cut by 5 bases and J by 6 bases, with 8 bases left in between. Germline CDR1 is MDHEN and CDR2 is SYDVKM. The CDR3 length is 12 residues. CDR3 sequence reads: CASSPGVNEQFF. For the CDR3, the DNA is TGTGCCAGCAGTCCAGGGGTCAATGAGCAGTTCTTC.

V usage is TRBV7-2 and J usage is TRBJ2-5; D unclear. Between the trimmed V and J ends, which lost 4 bases and 2 bases, there was a span of 5 bases. The germline gives CDR1 SGHTA, CDR2 FQGNSA. CDR3 size: 12 residues. CDR3 sequence (DNA): TGTGCCAGCAGCTACCTACAAGAGACCCAGTACTTC. Translation: CASSYLQETQYF.

The gene calls are TRBV5-4 and TRBJ2-5; tentative D call: TRBD1 (6 bases). The CDR3 is 16 amino acids. Germline V lookup: CDR1 SGHNT, CDR2 YYREEE (reference sequence). V lost 0 bases and J 1 base, leaving 13 bases between the germline ends. The CDR3 region is CASSLVGRGFQETQYF. CDR3 DNA sequence: TGTGCCAGCAGCTTGGTGGGCAGGGGCTTCCAAGAGACCCAGTACTTC. The full variable domain, its missing parts supplied by reference TRBV5-4 and TRBJ2-5, is ETGVTQSPTHLIKTRGQQVTLRCSSQSGHNTVSWYQQALGQGPQFIFQYYREEENGRGNFPPRFSGLQFPNYSSELNVNALELDDSALYLCASSLVGRGFQETQYFGPGTRLLVL.

This clone came up a few times. This rearrangement joins TRBV7-2 to TRBJ2-5, with D possibly being TRBD1 (5 bases). Germline V CDR1 and CDR2: SGHTA, FQGNSA. CDR3 size: 13 residues. Trimming cost V 4 bases and J 3 bases, with 9 bases left between them. Written as DNA, the CDR3 is TGTGCCAGCAGCTCCTCCAGGGAAGAGACCCAGTACTTC. Translating gives CASSSSREETQYF.